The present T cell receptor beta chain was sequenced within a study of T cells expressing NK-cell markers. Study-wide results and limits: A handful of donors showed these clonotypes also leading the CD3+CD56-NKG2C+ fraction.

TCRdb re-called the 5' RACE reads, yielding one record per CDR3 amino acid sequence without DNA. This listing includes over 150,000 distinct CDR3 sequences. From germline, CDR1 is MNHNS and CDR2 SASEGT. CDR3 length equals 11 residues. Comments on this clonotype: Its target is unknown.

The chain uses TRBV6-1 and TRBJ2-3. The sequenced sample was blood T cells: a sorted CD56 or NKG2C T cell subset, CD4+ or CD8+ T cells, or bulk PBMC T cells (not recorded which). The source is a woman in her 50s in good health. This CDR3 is CASSEGDRKYF.